Presented here are 16 T cell receptor beta chains from one specimen sequenced in a study of cytomegalovirus exposure and HLA in healthy donors. The PCR employed 60 Vbeta primers together with 13 Jbeta primers. TCRdb keeps only in-frame clones here, not all; method: immunoSEQ multiplex PCR. The table lists 200,000 to 250,000 clones, roughly four fifths of them singletons. Sequencing was done on a sample of PBMCs. Receptors were obtained from a woman between 40 and 55 years old in good health and CMV-seronegative.

The chain carries TRBV6-6 and TRBJ1-1; D is unresolved. Germline CDR1 is MNHNY and CDR2 is SVGAGI (reference sequence). The CDR3 contains 13 residues. The ends were cut back, 2 bases at V and 1 base at J, with 5 bases in the middle. CDR3 in DNA: TGTGCCAGCAGTTACGTACAGAACACTGAAGCTTTCTTT. This encodes CASSYVQNTEAFF.

This chain uses TRBV7-8 with TRBJ2-5; D is possibly TRBD2 (7 bases). V was pared by 4 bases and J by 5 bases, with 23 bases between. The CDR3 loop spans 17 amino acids. Per germline, CDR1 SGHVS and CDR2 FQNEAQ. The CDR3 reads CASSSRQGRGKGETQYF. CDR3 DNA: TGTGCCAGCAGCTCACGCCAGGGGAGGGGGAAAGGGGAGACCCAGTACTTC. The full variable domain, completed using reference TRBV7-8 and TRBJ2-5, is GAGVSQSPRYKVAKRGQDVALRCDPISGHVSLFWYQQALGQGPEFLTYFQNEAQLDKSGLPSDRFFAERPEGSVSTLKIQRTQQEDSAVYLCASSSRQGRGKGETQYFGPGTRLLVL.

The chain uses TRBV19 and TRBJ2-7; D possibly corresponds to TRBD2 (6 bases). The CDR3 has 11 amino acids. CDR1 and CDR2 (germline): LNHDA, SQIVND (reference sequence). Trimming pared 9 bases from V and 2 bases from J, leaving 8 bases between. As DNA, the CDR3 is TGTGCCAGCGGGGGTACCTACGAGCAGTACTTC. It specifies CASGGTYEQYF.

The V gene is TRBV6-5, the J gene TRBJ1-1, with D unresolved. The CDR3 totals 13 residues. The V end was cut by 8 bases, the J end by 6 bases, with 16 bases between. Germline CDR1 and CDR2: MNHEY and SVGAGI. This CDR3 reads CASQTGGRSEAFF. DNA for the CDR3: TGTGCCAGCCAGACGGGTGGTAGGTCTGAAGCTTTCTTT.

The chain uses TRBV7-9 and TRBJ1-2; TRBD1 aligns across 7 bases. This CDR3 comprises 16 residues. The trim removed 5 bases at V and 0 bases at J, leaving 9 bases unmatched. The germline gives CDR1 SEHNR, CDR2 FQNEAQ (reference sequence). CDR3 nucleotide sequence: TGTGCCAGCAGCCGGACCGGGACAGAAGCTAACTATGGCTACACCTTC. Its translation is CASSRTGTEANYGYTF. The full variable domain, with the rest looked up from reference TRBV7-9 and TRBJ1-2, is DTGVSQNPRHKITKRGQNVTFRCDPISEHNRLYWYRQTLGQGPEFLTYFQNEAQLEKSRLLSDRFSAERPKGSFSTLEIQRTEQGDSAMYLCASSRTGTEANYGYTFGSGTRLTVV.

There are a few counts of this clone. V is TRBV6-5 and J is TRBJ1-2, with D possibly TRBD1 on 6 matching bases. The V end was cut by 5 bases, the J end by 3 bases, with 10 bases between. This CDR3 comprises 13 residues. The germline gives CDR1 MNHEY, CDR2 SVGAGI. CDR3 region: CASSRQVDYGYTF. The CDR3 DNA is TGTGCCAGCAGTCGACAGGTGGACTATGGCTACACCTTC.

The rearrangement joins TRBV12-5 to TRBJ1-1, with a tentative D call TRBD1 (5 bases). Germline V CDR1 and CDR2: LGHNT, FRNRAP. The V end lost 5 bases, the J end lost 3 bases, and 13 bases lay between the germline ends. The CDR3 spans 14 residues. The CDR3 region has the DNA TGTGCTAGTGGTACGACAGCCAGGGACACTGAAGCTTTCTTT. It yields the protein CASGTTARDTEAFF.

This clone was seen a handful of times. The chain combines TRBV6-5 with TRBJ1-3; D remains ambiguous. This CDR3 has 14 amino acids. Per germline, CDR1 MNHEY and CDR2 SVGAGI. The V and J ends lost 3 bases and 0 bases respectively, with 6 bases between them. The CDR3 spells CASSYESSGNTIYF. The CDR3 DNA sequence: TGTGCCAGCAGTTATGAGAGCTCTGGAAACACCATATATTTT.

The chain employs TRBV7-8 and TRBJ1-1; possibly TRBD1 for D (5 bases). V dropped 5 bases and J dropped 3 bases, with 13 bases sitting between them. Per germline, CDR1 SGHVS and CDR2 FQNEAQ. CDR3 length: 14 residues. The CDR3 reads CASSGSWGDTEAFF. The CDR3 DNA reads as TGTGCCAGCAGCGGGAGCTGGGGGGACACTGAAGCTTTCTTT. Variable domain in full (rest from reference TRBV7-8 and TRBJ1-1): GAGVSQSPRYKVAKRGQDVALRCDPISGHVSLFWYQQALGQGPEFLTYFQNEAQLDKSGLPSDRFFAERPEGSVSTLKIQRTQQEDSAVYLCASSGSWGDTEAFFGQGTRLTVV.

This rearrangement joins TRBV7-9 to TRBJ2-7; D perhaps matches TRBD2 (5 bases). Trimming took off 8 bases at V and 4 bases at J, with 12 bases between the two ends. This CDR3 contains 12 residues. The germline gives CDR1 SEHNR, CDR2 FQNEAQ (reference sequence). For the CDR3, the DNA is TGTGCCAGCCGGGGTTCTACGTACGAGCAGTACTTC. Its translation: CASRGSTYEQYF.

This chain joins TRBV4-2 and TRBJ2-2; the match to TRBD2 covers 7 bases. Trimming took 0 bases from V and 6 from J; bases not matched to a gene: 10. The CDR3 spans 17 residues. The germline gives CDR1 LGHNA, CDR2 YNFKEQ. CDR3 protein: CASSQEGRGGGAGELFF. The DNA of the CDR3 is TGTGCCAGCAGCCAAGAGGGTCGTGGTGGGGGGGCCGGGGAGCTGTTTTTT.

The V call is TRBV21-1, the J call TRBJ1-1; the DNA was not used to check the table's D call, TRBD1. TRBV21-1 is an annotated pseudogene. CDR3 size: 15 residues. The CDR3 nucleotides read TGTGCCAGCAGCTCACCGGGACAGGGGAACACTGAAGCTTTCTTT. Its protein product is CASSSPGQGNTEAFF.

J is TRBJ2-1 and V is TRBV14; D unclear. CDR1 is SGHDN and CDR2 is FVKESK in the germline V gene. This CDR3 is 14 amino acids long. V lost 0 bases and J 8 bases, leaving 11 bases between the germline ends. CDR3 nucleotides: TGTGCCAGCAGCCAAGAATTGAGGCTTGATGAGCAGTTCTTC. Amino acid sequence: CASSQELRLDEQFF.

V gene TRBV5-4 combines with J gene TRBJ2-7; 9 nucleotides match TRBD1. The CDR3 runs to 15 residues. CDR1 SGHNT and CDR2 YYREEE come from the germline V gene (reference sequence). V shed 2 bases and J 5 bases; nucleotides not matched to a gene: 8. The CDR3 DNA sequence: TGTGCCAGCAGCTTCTGGGGACAGGGAAGGCACGAGCAGTACTTC. Translating gives CASSFWGQGRHEQYF. Supplemented by reference TRBV5-4 and TRBJ2-7, the full variable domain reads ETGVTQSPTHLIKTRGQQVTLRCSSQSGHNTVSWYQQALGQGPQFIFQYYREEENGRGNFPPRFSGLQFPNYSSELNVNALELDDSALYLCASSFWGQGRHEQYFGPGTRLTVT.

The gene calls are TRBV30 and TRBJ1-1, with 8 bases identical to TRBD1. V lost 3 bases to trimming and J lost 8 bases; unmatched junction nucleotides: 17. The germline V gene has CDR1 GTSNPN and CDR2 SVGIG (reference sequence). The CDR3 consists of 16 residues. The DNA of the CDR3 is TGTGCCTGGAGGTCGTGGACAGGGATCCCTAGCGCCGAAGCTTTCTTT. Protein product: CAWRSWTGIPSAEAFF.

A single count supports this clone. The V gene is TRBV6-6, the J gene TRBJ1-6, with D possibly being TRBD1 (5 bases). The ends were cut back, 0 bases at V and 10 bases at J, with 13 bases in the middle. Germline V gene data show CDR1 as MNHNY and CDR2 as SVGAGI (reference sequence). The length of the CDR3 is 15 residues. CDR3 loop: CASSYSSQGFSPLHF. Written as DNA, the CDR3 is TGTGCCAGCAGTTACTCCTCTCAGGGATTCTCACCCCTCCACTTT.